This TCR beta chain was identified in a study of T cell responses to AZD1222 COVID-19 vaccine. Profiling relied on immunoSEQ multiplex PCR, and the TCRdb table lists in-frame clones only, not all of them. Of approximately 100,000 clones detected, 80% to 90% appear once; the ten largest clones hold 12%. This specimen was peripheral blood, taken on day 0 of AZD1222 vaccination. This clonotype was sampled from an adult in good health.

Here the CDR3 reads CASSEEAGSNEQFF. CDR3 sequence (DNA): TGTGCCAGCAGCGAAGAAGCCGGTAGCAATGAGCAGTTCTTC. The chain employs TRBV5-4 and TRBJ2-1; D remains unclear. The length of the CDR3 is 14 residues. The V end lost 4 bases, the J end lost 6 bases, and 14 bases lay between the germline ends. Germline CDR1 reads SGHNT; CDR2 reads YYREEE (reference sequence).